These 5 T cell receptor beta chains were all obtained from the same sample, sequenced in a study of control samples from healthy donors and cancer patients. Clones were sequenced by immunoSEQ multiplex PCR, and TCRdb holds only the in-frame ones, with some missing. In the table there are 170,000 or so clones, 85% to 95% of which are singletons. The sample consisted of blood. These receptors were obtained from a young man in good health.

The gene calls are TRBV4-1 and TRBJ1-3; D unresolved. Germline V CDR1 and CDR2: MGHRA, YSYEKL. Trimming removed 0 bases at V and 1 base at J, with 13 bases between. There are 17 residues in the CDR3. CDR3 sequence (DNA): TGCGCCAGCAGCCAAGAGGAGATCCAGGTGTCTGGAAACACCATATATTTT. Protein: CASSQEEIQVSGNTIYF.

The rearrangement joins TRBV5-5 to TRBJ1-1; D ambiguous. V lost 6 bases and J lost 0, with 9 bases in between. The length of the CDR3 is 13 residues. Germline loops: CDR1 SGHKS, CDR2 YYEKEE (reference sequence). The CDR3 nucleotides are TGTGCCAGCAAGGGCGAGATGAACACTGAAGCTTTCTTT. It is translated as CASKGEMNTEAFF. Drawing the rest from reference TRBV5-5 and TRBJ1-1, the complete variable domain is DAGVTQSPTHLIKTRGQQVTLRCSPISGHKSVSWYQQVLGQGPQFIFQYYEKEERGRGNFPDRFSARQFPNYSSELNVNALLLGDSALYLCASKGEMNTEAFFGQGTRLTVV.

The chain recombines TRBV3-1 (or the pseudogene TRBV3-2) with TRBJ2-7, with a tentative D call TRBD2 (5 bases). This CDR3 has 15 amino acids. Trimming pared 0 bases from V and 6 bases from J, leaving 15 bases between. Germline V gene sequence: CDR1 LGHDT, CDR2 YNNKEL (reference sequence). Written as DNA, the CDR3 is TGTGCCAGCAGCCAAGACTCACTAGGATTCGGCGAGCAGTACTTC. It translates to CASSQDSLGFGEQYF.

This chain uses TRBV6-1 with TRBJ1-1; no firm D call. V lost 1 base to trimming and J lost 3 bases, with 15 bases between them. Germline loops: CDR1 MNHNS, CDR2 SASEGT. The CDR3 has 16 amino acids. The CDR3 here is CASSEGVSGPYTEAFF. In DNA, the CDR3 is TGTGCCAGCAGTGAAGGGGTCTCGGGCCCCTACACTGAAGCTTTCTTT.

The count of this clone is one. The V call is TRBV12-5, the J call TRBJ2-3; D possibly corresponds to TRBD1 (5 bases). Germline V CDR1 and CDR2: LGHNT, FRNRAP. V lost 3 bases and J lost 1, with 8 bases in between. The CDR3 consists of 14 residues. The CDR3 nucleotides read TGTGCTAGTGGTTTCCTAGGGGGCACAGATACGCAGTATTTT. It encodes CASGFLGGTDTQYF.